Listed here are 14 T cell receptor beta chains from one sample, sequenced in a study of blood T cell repertoires in COVID-19. TCRdb's table, derived via immunoSEQ multiplex PCR, lists solely in-frame clones and lacks some. The table has about 160,000 clones, about 77% seen once. Input material: peripheral blood. The receptor set was obtained from a woman older than 75 with acute or convalescent COVID-19.

This clone has just one count. This chain joins TRBV18 and TRBJ1-1; no firm D call. The V gene lost 3 bases and the J gene lost 2 bases, with 7 bases spanning the gap. The germline V gene encodes CDR1 KGHSH and CDR2 LQKENI. This CDR3 spans 13 amino acids. DNA of the CDR3: TGTGCCAGCTCACCGGGAGTAAACACTGAAGCTTTCTTT. Its translation: CASSPGVNTEAFF.

V gene TRBV24-1 combines with J gene TRBJ1-2; 9 bases line up with TRBD1. Germline CDR1 KGHDR, CDR2 SFDVKD. With 7 bases clipped from V and 7 bases from J, the junction kept 6 bases outside the gene matches. There are 13 residues in the CDR3. The DNA of the CDR3 is TGTGCCACCAGGGACGGACAGGGGTTTGGCTACACCTTC. Residues: CATRDGQGFGYTF.

The chain recombines TRBV5-1 with TRBJ1-2; D call uncertain. CDR3 length: 15 residues. V lost 4 bases to trimming and J lost 5 bases, with 18 bases between them. Germline lookup yields CDR1 SGHRS and CDR2 YFSETQ. In DNA form, the CDR3 reads TGCGCCAGCAGCCTACTCGCGGGAGCCCTATATGGCTACACCTTC. Protein: CASSLLAGALYGYTF.

V usage is TRBV12-5 and J usage is TRBJ2-7, with a tentative D call TRBD2 (5 bases). The germline gives CDR1 LGHNT, CDR2 FRNRAP. The CDR3 consists of 16 residues. V was shortened by 6 bases and J by 7 bases, with 25 bases between the two germline ends. For the CDR3, the DNA is TGTGCTAGTGGCCACCGAGGGTTTGTTGGGTTGGGGGAGCAGTACTTC. Its protein is CASGHRGFVGLGEQYF.

J is TRBJ1-5 and V is TRBV2, with 12 nucleotides matching TRBD1. V was clipped by 6 bases and J by 7 bases; unmatched bases: 7. This CDR3 region has 15 residues. Germline assignment: CDR1 SNHLY and CDR2 FYNNEI. Here the CDR3 reads CASSGDRGLGQPQHF. In DNA form, the CDR3 reads TGTGCCAGCAGCGGGGACAGGGGGCTTGGCCAGCCCCAGCATTTT.

This clone was seen just once. J is TRBJ1-1 and V is TRBV30; D unresolved. Trimming cost V 2 bases and J 0 bases, with 13 bases left between them. The germline CDR1 and CDR2 sequences are GTSNPN and SVGIG (reference sequence). CDR3 length equals 15 residues. The CDR3 reads CAWSTSGFMNTEAFF. CDR3 DNA: TGTGCCTGGAGTACATCAGGATTCATGAACACTGAAGCTTTCTTT. The whole variable domain, remainder taken from reference TRBV30 and TRBJ1-1, is SQTIHQWPATLVQPVGSPLSLECTVEGTSNPNLYWYRQAAGRGLQLLFYSVGIGQISSEVPQNLSASRPQDRQFILSSKKLLLSDSGFYLCAWSTSGFMNTEAFFGQGTRLTVV.

V gene TRBV7-2 combines with J gene TRBJ2-7, with 10 bases fitting TRBD1. Unmatched junction bases numbered 4, after V lost 0 bases and J lost 5 bases. Germline V gene lookup returns CDR1 SGHTA and CDR2 FQGNSA. CDR3 length equals 15 residues. The CDR3 loop reads CASSLAGQGFHEQYF. As DNA, the CDR3 is TGTGCCAGCAGCTTAGCGGGACAGGGGTTCCACGAGCAGTACTTC.

The chain recombines TRBV28 with TRBJ1-2, with D perhaps TRBD1 (6 bases). Looked up from germline, CDR1 is MDHEN and CDR2 is SYDVKM. V was clipped by 8 bases and J by 6 bases, with 16 bases between them. The CDR3 loop spans 13 amino acids. This chain's CDR3 is CASGRYRDNGYTF. The CDR3 DNA is TGTGCCAGCGGCAGATACCGGGACAATGGCTACACCTTC.

J is TRBJ2-3 and V is TRBV28, with 9 bases matching TRBD2. Germline assignment: CDR1 MDHEN and CDR2 SYDVKM. The CDR3 has 18 residues. Trimming removed 8 bases from V and 0 bases from J; junction bases left unmatched: 15. DNA for the CDR3: TGTGCCAGCGGCCCTCTCCGGGGACTAGCCTATAGCACAGATACGCAGTATTTT. Its protein product is CASGPLRGLAYSTDTQYF.

V usage is TRBV5-8 and J usage is TRBJ2-3; 8 nucleotides align to TRBD2. Germline trimming cut 2 bases from V and 2 bases from J; bases unmatched to any gene: 4. CDR1 SGHTS and CDR2 YDEGEE come from the germline V gene. The CDR3 spans 15 residues. Here the CDR3 reads CASSFLAGVTDTQYF. Here the CDR3 DNA reads TGTGCCAGCAGCTTTCTAGCGGGCGTCACAGATACGCAGTATTTT.

This rearrangement joins TRBV19 to TRBJ2-2; 13 bases line up with TRBD2. The CDR3 sequence is 16 residues long. J was trimmed by 7 bases and V by 6 bases; bases with no gene match: 8. CDR1 LNHDA and CDR2 SQIVND come from the germline V gene (reference sequence). CDR3 sequence reads: CASRSPGTSGVGELFF. In DNA, the CDR3 is TGTGCCAGTAGATCCCCCGGGACTAGCGGGGTCGGGGAGCTGTTTTTT.

The rearrangement joins TRBV4-1 to TRBJ2-2, with TRBD1 identical over 7 bases. Germline V gene data show CDR1 as MGHRA and CDR2 as YSYEKL. Trimming at V came to 1 base and at J to 4 bases, leaving 6 bases not matched to a gene. The CDR3 extends over 16 amino acids. The CDR3 is CASSQVRDSRTGELFF. As DNA, the CDR3 is TGCGCCAGCAGCCAAGTCCGGGACAGCCGCACCGGGGAGCTGTTTTTT.

The rearrangement joins TRBV19 to TRBJ2-7; 15 bases are a match to TRBD2. This CDR3 contains 16 residues. Germline CDR1 is LNHDA and CDR2 is SQIVND (reference sequence). The V gene end was trimmed by 4 bases and the J gene end by 2 bases; junction bases not matched to a gene: 3. The chain's CDR3 is CASSKGTSGGTYEQYF. Here the CDR3 DNA reads TGTGCCAGTAGTAAGGGGACTAGCGGGGGGACCTACGAGCAGTACTTC.

The V gene is TRBV2, the J gene TRBJ2-3; the match to TRBD2 covers 11 bases. Germline CDR1 SNHLY, CDR2 FYNNEI. CDR3 length: 17 residues. V shed 4 bases, J shed 3 bases, and the junction held 9 bases outside the gene matches. The CDR3 bases are TGTGCCAGCAGTGGCCTGGCGGCTAGCGGGAGGACAGATACGCAGTATTTT. This gives the protein CASSGLAASGRTDTQYF.